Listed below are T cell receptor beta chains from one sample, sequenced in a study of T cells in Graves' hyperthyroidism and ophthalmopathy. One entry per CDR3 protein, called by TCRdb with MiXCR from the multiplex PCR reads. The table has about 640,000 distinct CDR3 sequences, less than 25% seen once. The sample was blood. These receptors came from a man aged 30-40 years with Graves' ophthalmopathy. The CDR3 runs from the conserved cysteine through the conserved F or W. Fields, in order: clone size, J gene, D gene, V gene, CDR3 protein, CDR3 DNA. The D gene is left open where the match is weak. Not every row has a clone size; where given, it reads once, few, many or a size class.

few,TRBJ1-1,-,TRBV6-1,CASSNRVWGTEAFF,TGTGCCAGCAGTAACAGGGTCTGGGGAACTGAAGCTTTCTTT
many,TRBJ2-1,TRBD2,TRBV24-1,CATSDTSGRGSYNEQFF,TGTGCCACCAGTGATACTAGCGGGAGAGGCTCCTACAATGAGCAGTTCTTC
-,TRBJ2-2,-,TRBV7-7,CASSLSPPGGPTGELFF,TGTGCTAGCAGCTTATCCCCCCCCGGAGGTCCCACCGGGGAGCTGTTTTTT
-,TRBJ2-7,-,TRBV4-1,CASSRQTTGRHEQYF,TGCGCCAGCAGCCGTCAGACGACAGGGAGGCACGAGCAGTACTTC
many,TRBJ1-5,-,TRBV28,CASSRIQGQPQHF,TGTGCCAGCAGCCGGATCCAAGGGCAGCCCCAGCATTTT
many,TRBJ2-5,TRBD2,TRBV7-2,CASSLARSSGYQETQYF,TGTGCCAGCAGCTTAGCGCGGTCTAGCGGGTACCAAGAGACCCAGTACTTC
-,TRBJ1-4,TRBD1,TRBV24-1,CATSDGPGGQGSEKLFF,TGTGCCACCAGTGATGGCCCTGGGGGACAGGGAAGTGAAAAACTGTTTTTT
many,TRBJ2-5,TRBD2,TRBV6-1,CASGELAGGPLQETQYF,TGTGCCAGCGGAGAGCTAGCGGGAGGGCCGCTTCAAGAGACCCAGTACTTC
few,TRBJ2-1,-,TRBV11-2,CASSYRSAVYNEQFF,TGTGCCAGCAGCTATAGGTCGGCGGTTTACAATGAGCAGTTCTTC
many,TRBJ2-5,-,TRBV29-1,CSVDWNQETQYF,TGCAGCGTTGACTGGAACCAAGAGACCCAGTACTTC
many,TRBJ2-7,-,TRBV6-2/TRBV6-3,CASSLRRGPLEQYF,TGTGCCAGCAGTCTCCGGCGTGGCCCTCTCGAGCAGTACTTC
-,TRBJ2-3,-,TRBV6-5,CASSYSLAHASTDTQYF,TGTGCCAGCAGTTACTCCCTGGCCCACGCAAGCACAGATACGCAGTATTTT
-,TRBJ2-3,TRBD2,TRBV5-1,CASSLGTSGSGDTQYF,TGCGCCAGCAGCTTGGGGACTAGCGGGAGTGGGGATACGCAGTATTTT
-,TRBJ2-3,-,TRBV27,CASFPGDGDTQYF,TGTGCCAGCTTTCCGGGGGACGGGGATACGCAGTATTTT
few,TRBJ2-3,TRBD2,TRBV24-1,CATSDFVSSGRSTQYF,TGTGCCACCAGTGATTTTGTGTCTAGCGGGAGAAGTACGCAGTATTTT
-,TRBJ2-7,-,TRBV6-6,CASSYGPMSSYEQYF,TGTGCCAGCAGTTACGGCCCTATGAGCTCCTACGAGCAGTACTTC
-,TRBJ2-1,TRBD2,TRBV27,CASSPLSSGLYNEQFF,TGTGCCAGCAGTCCTTTGTCTAGCGGGCTATACAATGAGCAGTTCTTC
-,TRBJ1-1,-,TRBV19,CASAGHMNTEAFF,TGTGCCAGTGCGGGACACATGAACACTGAAGCTTTCTTT
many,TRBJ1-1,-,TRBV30,CAWSVLGGTNTEAFF,TGTGCCTGGAGTGTACTAGGGGGGACTAACACTGAAGCTTTCTTT
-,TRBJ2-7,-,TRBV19,CASSIQGLVEQYF,TGTGCCAGTAGTATTCAGGGTCTTGTCGAGCAGTACTTC
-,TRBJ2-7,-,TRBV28,CASRTTDHRVYEQYF,TGTGCCAGCAGAACTACCGATCACAGGGTCTACGAGCAGTACTTC
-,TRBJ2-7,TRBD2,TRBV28,CASSGGRDYSYEQYF,TGTGCCAGCAGTGGGGGAAGGGACTACTCCTACGAGCAGTACTTC
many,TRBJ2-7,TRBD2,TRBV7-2,CASSLAGLADIYEQYF,TGTGCCAGCAGCTTAGCAGGTCTAGCGGACATATACGAGCAGTACTTC
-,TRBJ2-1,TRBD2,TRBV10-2,CASRKVTSGTNEQFF,TGCGCCAGCAGAAAAGTGACTAGCGGGACCAATGAGCAGTTCTTC
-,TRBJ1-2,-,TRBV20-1,CSARVGYGYTF,TGCAGTGCTAGAGTGGGCTATGGCTACACCTTC
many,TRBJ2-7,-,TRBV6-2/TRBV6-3,CASKGKTYEQYF,TGTGCCAGCAAGGGCAAGACCTACGAGCAGTACTTC
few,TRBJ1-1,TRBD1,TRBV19,CASSIGRLRQGVSRNTEAFF,TGTGCCAGTAGTATAGGTAGACTGCGACAGGGGGTTAGTCGGAACACTGAAGCTTTCTTT